A single sample gave rise to the 32 T cell receptor beta chains below, sequenced in a study of beta chain features in type 1 diabetes. No antigens are known for them. Expressed TCRB transcripts were sequenced because the entire RNA isolate underwent reverse transcription. Produced via immunoSEQ multiplex PCR; TCRdb's table is partial and in-frame only. This sample has hundreds of thousands of clones, with roughly 15% found just once. Overall study results and limits: All four CD4+ subsets of Type 1 diabetes patients contained TCRB CDR3s that were moderately but significantly shorter.

The sequencing input was naive CD4+ T cells from blood. Source of these receptors: a man between 18 and 29 years old with type 1 diabetes.

This clone has just a few counts. The chain couples TRBV30 to TRBJ2-7, with 14 bases fitting TRBD2. The CDR3 is 16 residues long. Germline assignment: CDR1 GTSNPN and CDR2 SVGIG (reference sequence). Germline trimming cut 7 bases from V and 2 bases from J; bases unmatched to any gene: 10. CDR3 coding DNA: TGTGCCTCCTTCGGGACTAGCGGGAGTAGTCCCTACGAGCAGTACTTC. Translating it yields CASFGTSGSSPYEQYF.

This clone appeared a few times. In DNA form, the CDR3 reads TGCAGCGTTGTTTCTTTAGTCACTGAAGCTTTCTTT. Its protein is CSVVSLVTEAFF. This chain joins TRBV29-1 and TRBJ1-1; D call uncertain. V was pared by 4 bases and J by 4 bases, with 10 bases between. Germline CDR1 and CDR2: SQVTM and ANQGSEA. The CDR3 is 12 residues long.

This clone was seen a few times. CDR3 sequence: CASSFSSHYSSYEQYF. As DNA, the CDR3 is TGCGCCAGCAGCTTCTCCAGTCATTACAGCTCCTACGAGCAGTACTTC. The rearrangement joins TRBV5-1 to TRBJ2-7; D is unclear. This CDR3 spans 16 amino acids. V lost 2 bases, J lost 0 bases, and 15 bases lay in between. Germline loops: CDR1 SGHRS, CDR2 YFSETQ.

This rearrangement joins TRBV6-6 to TRBJ2-3; tentative D call: TRBD2 (6 bases). V dropped 3 bases and J dropped 3 bases, with 16 bases sitting between them. CDR3 length equals 16 residues. Germline-derived CDR1 and CDR2 are MNHNY and SVGAGI (reference sequence). This chain's CDR3 is CASSYARSGSTDTQYF. CDR3 sequence (DNA): TGTGCCAGCAGTTATGCGCGCAGCGGGTCGACAGATACGCAGTATTTT.

This clone has only a few counts. The rearrangement uses TRBV9 and TRBJ2-5, with 14 bases fitting TRBD2. The V segment lost 7 bases and the J segment 9 bases; nucleotides outside the gene matches: 17. Per the germline V gene, CDR1 is SGDLS and CDR2 is YYNGEE. The CDR3 has 17 amino acids. CDR3 residues: CASGGTSGGTTRGPQYF. The CDR3 region has the DNA TGTGCCAGCGGCGGGACTAGCGGGGGAACTACTCGGGGGCCCCAGTACTTC.

This clone has more than one count but fewer than ten. The chain is built from TRBV6-5 and TRBJ2-1, with 10 bases matching TRBD1. The V gene's germline CDR1 is MNHEY and CDR2 SVGAGI. Unmatched junction bases numbered 5, after V lost 3 bases and J lost 6 bases. The CDR3 runs to 15 residues. The CDR3 coding sequence is TGTGCCAGCAGTTATAGGACAGGGGGTATCAATGAGCAGTTCTTC. This encodes CASSYRTGGINEQFF.

Only a few counts were recorded for this clone. This chain joins TRBV4-1 and TRBJ2-1; 7 nucleotides line up with TRBD1. The V gene's germline CDR1 is MGHRA and CDR2 YSYEKL. The CDR3 is 17 residues long. After removal of 0 bases from V and 6 bases from J, the junction contained 11 bases not matched to a gene. CDR3 amino acids: CASSQDSWTGSGNEQFF. The CDR3 nucleotides read TGCGCCAGCAGCCAAGATAGTTGGACAGGCTCGGGCAATGAGCAGTTCTTC.

The V and J genes are TRBV9 and TRBJ2-1; 13 bases match TRBD2. Germline-derived CDR1 and CDR2 are SGDLS and YYNGEE. The CDR3 has 13 residues. The V and J ends lost 6 bases and 10 bases, in that order; junction bases with no gene match: 4. CDR3 sequence reads: CASKGLAGVEQFF. The CDR3 DNA reads as TGTGCCAGCAAAGGACTAGCGGGAGTCGAGCAGTTCTTC.

This clone was observed a handful of times. The chain recombines TRBV7-2 with TRBJ2-1; D not resolved. There are 13 residues in the CDR3. Trimming removed 3 bases at V and 6 bases at J, with 9 bases between. Germline V CDR1 and CDR2: SGHTA, FQGNSA. CDR3 loop: CASSFEPSNEQFF. CDR3 DNA sequence: TGTGCCAGCAGCTTCGAACCGAGCAATGAGCAGTTCTTC.

The chain joins TRBV20-1 to TRBJ2-3; possibly TRBD2 for D (5 bases). Trimming cost V 5 bases and J 8 bases, with 11 bases left between them. The germline V gene has CDR1 DFQATT and CDR2 SNEGSKA (reference sequence). CDR3 length equals 11 residues. As DNA, the CDR3 is TGCAGTGCTGGCGGAGGAGGTACGCAGTATTTT. Translated: CSAGGGGTQYF.

A few counts support this clone. V usage is TRBV9 and J usage is TRBJ1-2, with D possibly matching TRBD1 (5 bases). Germline V gene data show CDR1 as SGDLS and CDR2 as YYNGEE. This CDR3 is built from 13 residues. Trimming left V 4 bases short and J 2 bases short, with 9 bases between. In DNA, the CDR3 is TGTGCCAGCAGCCAGGGTGTCAACTATGGCTACACCTTC. Translation: CASSQGVNYGYTF.

This clone came up a few times. The rearrangement joins TRBV5-6 to TRBJ2-7, with D maybe TRBD1 (5 bases). This CDR3 spans 13 amino acids. V was cut by 0 bases and J by 2 bases, with 6 bases left in between. CDR1 is SGHDT and CDR2 is YYEEEE in the germline V gene. The CDR3 sequence: CASSLVTAYEQYF. DNA of the CDR3: TGTGCCAGCAGCTTGGTGACAGCCTACGAGCAGTACTTC.

A few counts support this clone. The V call is TRBV5-6, the J call TRBJ1-4; possibly TRBD1 for D (5 bases). V lost 4 bases to trimming and J lost 2 bases, with 12 bases between them. The CDR3 sequence is 15 residues long. In germline, CDR1 is SGHDT, CDR2 YYEEEE. This CDR3 reads CASSPGFSTNEKLFF. CDR3 sequence (DNA): TGTGCCAGCAGCCCAGGGTTTTCGACTAATGAAAAACTGTTTTTT.

This clone was observed a handful of times. This sequence joins TRBV29-1 and TRBJ2-5; 10 bases match TRBD2. The CDR3 length is 15 residues. Germline V gene lookup returns CDR1 SQVTM and CDR2 ANQGSEA. Trimming took 5 bases from V and 4 from J; bases not matched to a gene: 10. The DNA for the CDR3 is TGCAGCGTTCGAGGTCAGCGGGAGGGTCGAGAGACCCAGTACTTC. Protein sequence: CSVRGQREGRETQYF.

This clone occurred a few times. The chain employs TRBV29-1 and TRBJ1-1, with 9 positions matching TRBD1. The CDR3 contains 17 residues. In germline, CDR1 is SQVTM, CDR2 ANQGSEA. V was pared by 1 base and J by 5 bases, with 14 bases of the junction left unmatched. CDR3 loop: CSVEGLRTGEDRTEAFF. CDR3 bases: TGCAGCGTTGAAGGCCTCCGGACAGGGGAGGATAGGACTGAAGCTTTCTTT.

V and J are TRBV4-1 and TRBJ2-3, with D tentatively TRBD2 (6 bases). CDR1 and CDR2 (germline): MGHRA, YSYEKL. V dropped 4 bases and J dropped 6 bases, with 20 bases sitting between them. The CDR3 is 16 residues long. The CDR3 protein is CASSPQTPGSGDTQYF. CDR3 in DNA: TGCGCCAGCAGCCCACAAACACCCGGGAGTGGGGATACGCAGTATTTT.

Here the CDR3 DNA reads TGTGCCAGCAGGAGGGAAGCCAATCAGCCCCAGCATTTT. Translated: CASRREANQPQHF. V is TRBV7-6 and J is TRBJ1-5; the D is unclear. Germline assignment: CDR1 SGHVS and CDR2 FNYEAQ. Trimming removed 6 bases from V and 3 bases from J, with 9 bases in between. This CDR3 region has 13 residues.

This clone was seen a few times. The V gene is TRBV7-2, the J gene TRBJ1-5, with D possibly being TRBD1 (5 bases). V was shortened by 5 bases and J by 6 bases, with 14 bases between the two germline ends. This CDR3 is 14 amino acids long. CDR1 is SGHTA, CDR2 FQGNSA, per germline. CDR3 sequence reads: CASSPQEGSQPQHF. CDR3 DNA sequence: TGTGCCAGCAGCCCTCAGGAGGGGTCTCAGCCCCAGCATTTT. The whole variable domain, filled in from reference TRBV7-2 and TRBJ1-5, reads GAGVSQSPSNKVTEKGKDVELRCDPISGHTALYWYRQSLGQGLEFLIYFQGNSAPDKSGLPSDRFSAERTGGSVSTLTIQRTQQEDSAVYLCASSPQEGSQPQHFGDGTRLSIL.

In its sample, this clone was seen a few times. This sequence joins TRBV30 and TRBJ1-4; 7 bases match TRBD1. The CDR3 covers 14 residues. Germline V gene data show CDR1 as GTSNPN and CDR2 as SVGIG (reference sequence). V was clipped by 0 bases and J by 3 bases; unmatched bases: 1. The CDR3 DNA follows: TGTGCCTGGAGTGTCAGGGGGTCTAATGAAAAACTGTTTTTT. It yields the protein CAWSVRGSNEKLFF.

The chain's CDR3 is CSVRGLAGYEQYF. The DNA for the CDR3 is TGCAGCGTACGAGGACTAGCGGGATACGAGCAGTACTTC. The chain carries TRBV29-1 and TRBJ2-7, with 12 bases matching TRBD2. CDR3 length: 13 amino acids. Germline assignment: CDR1 SQVTM and CDR2 ANQGSEA. The V segment lost 6 bases and the J segment 4 bases; nucleotides outside the gene matches: 4.

J is TRBJ2-6 and V is TRBV11-2; D gene ambiguous. V gave up 4 bases and J gave up 1 base, with 5 bases separating them. The germline V gene encodes CDR1 SGHAT and CDR2 FQNNGV. The CDR3 runs 14 residues. CDR3 region: CASSSVSGANVLTF. The CDR3 DNA reads as TGTGCCAGCAGCTCGGTGTCTGGGGCCAACGTCCTGACTTTC.

This chain uses TRBV6-1 with TRBJ1-2; D ambiguous. Germline V CDR1 and CDR2: MNHNS, SASEGT. The CDR3 consists of 11 residues. CDR3 DNA: TGTGCAGAGGCCAGCTATGGTGGCTACACCTTC. Residues: CAEASYGGYTF.

This clone was picked up a small number of times. The CDR3 DNA follows: TGCGCCAGCAGCTTCGGGGATCCTGGCTACACCTTC. Translated, it gives CASSFGDPGYTF. The chain combines TRBV5-1 with TRBJ1-2; D is uncertain. CDR1 SGHRS and CDR2 YFSETQ come from the germline V gene. The CDR3 loop spans 12 amino acids. Deletions cut 2 bases from V and 7 bases from J, with 9 bases between.

For the CDR3, the DNA is TGTGCCATCAGTGGGACTACGGCGCAGTATTTT. Its translation is CAISGTTAQYF. This chain uses TRBV10-3 with TRBJ2-3, with D tentatively TRBD2 (6 bases). From germline, CDR1 is ENHRY and CDR2 SYGVKD. The V end was cut by 4 bases, the J end by 10 bases, with 9 bases between. The CDR3 has 11 amino acids.

The chain recombines TRBV6-5 with TRBJ2-1, with 9 bases that match TRBD2. The V gene's germline CDR1 is MNHEY and CDR2 SVGAGI. Losses at the gene ends were 6 bases for V and 10 bases for J; bases not matched to a gene: 10. The CDR3 length is 14 residues. As DNA, the CDR3 is TGTGCCAGCAGCTGGGGGGCTAGCGGGGTAGAGCAGTTCTTC. Its protein product is CASSWGASGVEQFF.

V is TRBV6-6 and J is TRBJ2-3; 9 positions match TRBD2. Trimming took 2 bases from V and 0 from J; bases not matched to a gene: 3. The germline V gene encodes CDR1 MNHNY and CDR2 SVGAGI (reference sequence). The CDR3 contains 16 residues. The CDR3 sequence is CASSYGLAGSTDTQYF. The DNA for the CDR3 is TGTGCCAGCAGTTACGGGCTAGCGGGAAGCACAGATACGCAGTATTTT.

The V call is TRBV2, the J call TRBJ2-1; 10 nucleotides agree with TRBD2. CDR1 is SNHLY, CDR2 FYNNEI, per germline. The J segment lost 9 bases and the V segment lost 4 bases, leaving 6 bases of the junction unmatched. The CDR3 length is 14 residues. CDR3 coding DNA: TGTGCCAGCAGTGTACTAGCGGGACTGGGTGAGCAGTTCTTC. Protein product: CASSVLAGLGEQFF.

This clone came up a few times. The V call is TRBV18, the J call TRBJ2-5; D is possibly TRBD2 (6 bases). V was cut by 1 base and J by 4 bases, with 13 bases left in between. Germline V gene sequence: CDR1 KGHSH, CDR2 LQKENI. This CDR3 comprises 15 residues. The CDR3 DNA follows: TGTGCCAGCTCACCACGGAGTCTGGGAGGAGAGACCCAGTACTTC. It encodes CASSPRSLGGETQYF.

There are a few counts of this clone. V and J are TRBV4-3 and TRBJ1-4; possibly TRBD1 for D (5 bases). CDR3 length: 15 amino acids. The V gene's germline CDR1 is LGHNA and CDR2 YSLEER. V dropped 2 bases and J dropped 8 bases, with 15 bases sitting between them. For the CDR3, the DNA is TGCGCCAGCAGCCAATGGGGGGACGGGGGGGAAAAACTGTTTTTT. Its protein product is CASSQWGDGGEKLFF.

The chain combines TRBV28 with TRBJ2-2; unclear D gene. The V gene lost 3 bases and the J gene lost 6 bases, with 5 bases spanning the gap. Germline loops: CDR1 MDHEN, CDR2 SYDVKM. The CDR3 totals 12 residues. The CDR3 loop reads CASSFPSGELFF. The CDR3 DNA sequence: TGTGCCAGCAGTTTTCCCTCCGGGGAGCTGTTTTTT.

The chain has TRBV30 and TRBJ1-2; D might be TRBD1 (5 bases). The germline V and J ends were trimmed by 8 bases and 7 bases, with 20 bases remaining between them. CDR1 is GTSNPN and CDR2 is SVGIG in the germline V gene (reference sequence). The CDR3 runs 13 residues. The CDR3 nucleotides read TGTGCCGAAGAAACGGGGGAGTGGAGTGGCTACACCTTC. Amino acids: CAEETGEWSGYTF.

This clone was detected a few times. Other nucleotide sequences in the sample specify the same CDR3. V is TRBV30 and J is TRBJ1-2; 7 positions match TRBD1. V was clipped by 1 base and J by 3 bases; unmatched bases: 2. Germline CDR1 and CDR2: GTSNPN and SVGIG (reference sequence). This CDR3 is built from 13 residues. The CDR3 DNA sequence: TGTGCCTGGAGTGCAACAGGGGACTATGGCTACACCTTC. Encoded protein: CAWSATGDYGYTF.